This TCR beta chain was obtained from a study of T cells in Graves' hyperthyroidism and ophthalmopathy. This clonotype has more than one count but fewer than ten. Its specificity is not known. Study-level findings and limits: A 13 V-J model separated ophthalmopathy from stable hyperthyroidism.

The CDR3 regions of TCR beta were amplified from RNA transcripts. The TCR CDR3 first-round RT-PCR relied on the HTBI primer set. TCRdb fed the multiplex PCR reads into MiXCR, producing one record per CDR3 protein. This table has 400,000 to 500,000 distinct CDR3 sequences, around 15% appearing once. This TCR derives from a woman younger than 30 with Graves' hyperthyroidism. Sequencing was performed on blood.

As DNA, the CDR3 is TGTGCCAGCTCACCCCGGGAGGGTCTCTACAATGAGCAGTTCTTC. Translated: CASSPREGLYNEQFF. The chain is built from TRBV18 and TRBJ2-1, with 8 bases matching TRBD2. This CDR3 is 15 amino acids long. V lost 3 bases and J lost 3; bases outside the gene matches: 4. The germline gives CDR1 KGHSH, CDR2 LQKENI. Using reference TRBV18 and TRBJ2-1 for the parts outside the CDR3, the full variable domain is NAGVMQNPRHLVRRRGQEARLRCSPMKGHSHVYWYRQLPEEGLKFMVYLQKENIIDESGMPKERFSAEFPKEGPSILRIQQVVRGDSAAYFCASSPREGLYNEQFFGPGTRLTVL.